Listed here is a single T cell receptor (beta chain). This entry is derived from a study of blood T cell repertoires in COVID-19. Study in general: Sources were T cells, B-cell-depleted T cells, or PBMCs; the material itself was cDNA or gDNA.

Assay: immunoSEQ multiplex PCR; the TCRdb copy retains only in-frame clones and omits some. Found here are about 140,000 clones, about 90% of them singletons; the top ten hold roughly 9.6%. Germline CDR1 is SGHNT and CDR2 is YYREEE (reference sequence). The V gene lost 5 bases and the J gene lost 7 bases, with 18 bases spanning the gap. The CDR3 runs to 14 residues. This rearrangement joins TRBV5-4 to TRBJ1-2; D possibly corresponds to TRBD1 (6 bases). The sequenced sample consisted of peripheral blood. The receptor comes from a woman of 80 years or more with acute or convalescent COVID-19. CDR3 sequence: CASRLKTGPGGYTF. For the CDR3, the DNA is TGTGCCAGCAGGTTGAAGACAGGCCCCGGTGGCTACACCTTC.